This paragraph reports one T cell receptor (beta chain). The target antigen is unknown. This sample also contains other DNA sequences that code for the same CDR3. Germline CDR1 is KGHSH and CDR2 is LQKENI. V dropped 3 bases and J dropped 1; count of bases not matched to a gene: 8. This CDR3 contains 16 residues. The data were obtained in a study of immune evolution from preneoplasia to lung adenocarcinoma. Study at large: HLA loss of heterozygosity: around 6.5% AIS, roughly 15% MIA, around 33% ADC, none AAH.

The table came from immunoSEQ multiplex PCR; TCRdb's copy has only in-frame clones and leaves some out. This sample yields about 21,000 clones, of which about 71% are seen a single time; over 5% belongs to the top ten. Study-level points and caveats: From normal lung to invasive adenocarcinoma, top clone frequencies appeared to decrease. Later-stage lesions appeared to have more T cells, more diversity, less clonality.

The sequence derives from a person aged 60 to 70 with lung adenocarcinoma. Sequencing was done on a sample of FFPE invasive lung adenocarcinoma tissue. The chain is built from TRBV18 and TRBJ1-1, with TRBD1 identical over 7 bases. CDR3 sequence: CASSPPSRGSNTEAFF. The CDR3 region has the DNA TGTGCCAGCTCACCTCCCTCCAGGGGGTCGAACACTGAAGCTTTCTTT.